This TCR gamma chain was identified in a study of gamma delta lymphoproliferative disorders and STAT genes (dated by TCRdb to about 2018). Regarding the complete study: The LymphoTrack Dx TCRG Assay was used to build gamma-chain libraries from a minimum of 50 ng of genomic DNA. Because no corresponding Invivoscribe delta assay was available, delta-chain libraries were prepared according to the standard operating procedure of the EuroClonality-NGS working group. Within a larger immunophenotypic and STAT-mutation study, TCR gamma and delta CDR3 repertoires were profiled by deep sequencing in Tgammadelta lymphoproliferative disease patients and healthy controls. Two gamma-chain samples and all delta-chain samples were sequenced twice to confirm results.

This clone was recorded a few times. There is no known antigen for this receptor. This DNA's translation and the protein TCRdb lists, from a much larger clone, do not match at residue 3, likely due to a read error; the protein shown is translated from the DNA. For both patients and controls, peripheral blood mononuclear cells were isolated, and the genomic DNA from these cells was used for TCR sequencing. The control group, matched to the patients for age and sex, consisted of around 23 healthy adult blood donors (approximately 12 males and some 11 females) with a median age of 64 years. In both library preparation methods, multiplex PCR was run with primers aimed at the conserved V and J regions of the TCR genes. Purified and pooled amplicons were sequenced on an Illumina MiSeq platform. In the source study's methods: V(D)J alignment, clonotype assembly and translation were performed with MiXCR, whereas functionality assessment and CDR3 repertoire analyses were performed with VDJtools. CDR3 followed the IMGT definition, and analyses included only productive sequences that used functional genes, leaving out ORF genes and pseudogenes. A custom Python script was used to look across all patients and controls for identical amino acid CDR3s belonging to major clonotypes, meaning those with a frequency of >=5%. A one-sided non-parametric Wilcoxon test was used to compare clonotype frequencies between patients and controls. Clone calls in TCRdb were regenerated from the public reads with CATT, after which identical DNA sequences shared one row. These V and J calls originate from TCRdb's pipeline instead of the authors' own analysis. In all, the sample holds roughly 1,400 gamma-chain clones, and 9.9% of those were seen once. The top ten clones comprise roughly 23% of the sample.

Counted from cysteine to phenylalanine, this CDR3 has 13 amino acids. Left in the record is the CDR3 DNA by itself, 39 bases read in frame from the first base. Based on the germline V gene (reference sequence), the CDR1 and CDR2 sequences are VTNTFY and YDVSTARD. Study-level results and caveats: Nearly all major gamma and delta clonotypes of patients were found to be public, being shared with at least one healthy donor, and only two gamma clonotypes were found to be private to disease. It was noted by the authors that NGS specificity may be reduced at low frequencies, so confirmation of the public or private nature of leukemic clones is needed. T cells in controls likely covered a range of maturation stages, whereas leukemic cells were skewed toward terminal effectors, which could potentially limit comparisons between patients and controls. When whole repertoires were clustered, patient gamma repertoires were grouped separately from healthy controls, whereas no separation between groups was observed for delta repertoires.

The sequenced sample consisted of blood. The clonotype originates from a human donor in good health. Rearrangement joined TRGV3 to TRGJ1 or TRGJ2. Germline matching of the DNA provided the J gene here, since TCRdb leaves it blank. The CDR3 reads as follows: CAAWDGPADKKLF. Here is the DNA: TGTGCCGCCTGGGACGGTCCTGCGGATAAGAAACTCTTT.